This T cell receptor beta chain originates from a study of Ad26.COV2.S vaccination and SARS-CoV-2 variants. Treatment here: over 15 received Ad26.COV2.S at low or high dose, single or two shots; about five received placebo; per-sample allocation not given. Samples analyzed were those drawn on day 63 after the first vaccine or placebo injection. Data came from immunoSEQ multiplex PCR; TCRdb stores just in-frame clones and leaves some out. The table records about 440,000 clones, 87% of them present only once. Sequenced here: peripheral blood, sampled in a trial of Ad26.COV2.S vaccine versus placebo. The sequence derives from a person between 18 and 65 years old who received the Ad26.COV2.S COVID-19 vaccine or a placebo.

The CDR3 is CASSSRDYEQYF. The CDR3 coding sequence is TGTGCCAGCAGCTCCCGGGACTACGAGCAGTACTTC. The J gene is TRBJ2-7, the V gene TRBV7-3; D possibly corresponds to TRBD2 (5 bases). The V and J ends lost 4 bases and 3 bases respectively, with 7 bases between them. This CDR3 spans 12 amino acids. The germline V gene has CDR1 SGHTA and CDR2 FQGTGA.